What follows are 18 T cell receptor beta chains derived from one specimen sequenced in a study of CD8 T cells in ankylosing spondylitis (dated by TCRdb to about 2017). On the study overall, not on this receptor specifically: A TCR beta motif made up of eight or nine highly homologous amino acid variants appeared to be characteristic of blood from ankylosing spondylitis patients.

The library was prepared using 5' RACE. The sequencer was an Illumina HiSeq 2500. In-frame beta chains were kept once TCRdb had trimmed the public reads at Q25 with fastp and called clones with MiXCR. Each entry merges the rows of one CDR3 protein and shows their most common DNA and genes. The sample has about 210,000 distinct CDR3 sequences on record, more than 5.5% of them singletons. About 14% of the sample lies in the top ten. No cognate antigen is known for these TCRs. The sample was blood, either unsorted or a sorted T cell fraction (not recorded which). All receptors come from a male donor with ankylosing spondylitis.

This clonotype was counted many times. This chain links TRBV12-3 or TRBV12-4 with TRBJ2-3; the D gene is possibly TRBD1 (6 bases). V was pared by 0 bases and J by 4 bases, with 8 bases between. The CDR3 contains 14 residues. The CDR3 nucleotides read TGTGCCAGCAGTTTAGCCCCAGGGGCAGATACGCAGTATTTT. Its translation is CASSLAPGADTQYF.

This clonotype has ten or more counts. The chain carries TRBV11-1 and TRBJ2-1; unclear D gene. The CDR3 has 18 amino acids. V dropped 0 bases and J dropped 1 base, with 16 bases sitting between them. Germline CDR1 SGHAT, CDR2 FQDESV (reference sequence). In DNA form, the CDR3 reads TGTGCCAGCAGCTTAGCGGTAGTGGGCTCTGTTTCCTACAATGAGCAGTTCTTC. Translation: CASSLAVVGSVSYNEQFF.

This clonotype has at least ten counts. The V call is TRBV6-1, the J call TRBJ2-1; D gene uncertain. This CDR3 is 15 amino acids long. CDR1 and CDR2 from the germline V gene are MNHNS and SASEGT. Trimming cost V 7 bases and J 0 bases, with 13 bases left between them. DNA for the CDR3: TGTGCCAGCATCGGACGGCGGAGCTCCTACAATGAGCAGTTCTTC. This encodes CASIGRRSSYNEQFF.

This clonotype has a handful of counts. The chain employs TRBV4-1 and TRBJ2-1; perhaps TRBD2 as D (7 bases). The CDR3 contains 16 residues. Germline CDR1 is MGHRA and CDR2 is YSYEKL. V was clipped by 6 bases and J by 6 bases, with 21 bases between them. CDR3 DNA sequence: TGCGCCAGCAGGCCCGGGGGGCTAGCGGAGGGCAATGAGCAGTTCTTC. Its protein is CASRPGGLAEGNEQFF.

This clonotype has a handful of counts. V usage is TRBV6-1 and J usage is TRBJ2-7; D is ambiguous. The CDR3 length is 13 residues. V lost 2 bases to trimming and J lost 2 bases, with 7 bases between them. From germline, CDR1 is MNHNS and CDR2 SASEGT. In DNA form, the CDR3 reads TGTGCCAGCAGTGAATCTAGTACCTACGAGCAGTACTTC. Translation: CASSESSTYEQYF.

This clonotype has a count of ten or more. The rearrangement links TRBV27 to TRBJ1-1; D gene uncertain. V shed 5 bases and J shed 0 bases, with 7 bases lying between them. The CDR3 is 13 amino acids. From germline, CDR1 is MNHEY and CDR2 SMNVEV (reference sequence). The CDR3 region has the DNA TGTGCCAGCAGTGTCTATATGAACACTGAAGCTTTCTTT. Residues: CASSVYMNTEAFF.

Many counts were recorded for this clonotype. The chain combines TRBV13 with TRBJ2-7, with D perhaps matching TRBD2 (6 bases). With 9 bases removed from V and 2 bases from J, the gap between germline ends came to 11 bases. The CDR3 contains 12 residues. Germline V CDR1 and CDR2: PRHDT, FYEKMQ (reference sequence). The CDR3 is CASGGQTYEQYF. CDR3 bases: TGTGCCAGTGGAGGGCAGACCTACGAGCAGTACTTC.

This clonotype was observed many times. The CDR3 DNA reads as TGCAGCGTTGAACCGGGACCAACGGTGGAGACCCAGTACTTC. This codes for CSVEPGPTVETQYF. The gene calls are TRBV29-1 and TRBJ2-5; D is possibly TRBD1 or TRBD2 (5 bases each). The CDR3 runs to 14 residues. Germline values: CDR1 SQVTM, CDR2 ANQGSEA. Trimming cost V 2 bases and J 5 bases, with 15 bases left between them.

This clonotype was observed many times. V and J are TRBV27 and TRBJ1-2, with no clear D. Trimming shortened V by 2 bases and J by 4 bases, and 14 bases separated the two germline ends. The CDR3 has 15 amino acids. Germline V gene lookup returns CDR1 MNHEY and CDR2 SMNVEV (reference sequence). The CDR3, as DNA: TGTGCCAGCAGTTTAAGCTTCCGAGACTCCTATGGCTACACCTTC. Translation gives CASSLSFRDSYGYTF.

In this sample, this clonotype turned up many times. The CDR3 nucleotides read TGCAGCGTTGAGGAGGGAGTGAGGGCAAACTACGAGCAGTACTTC. It translates to CSVEEGVRANYEQYF. V and J are TRBV29-1 and TRBJ2-7; TRBD2 is a possible D gene (6 bases). The CDR3 sequence is 15 residues long. V gave up 3 bases and J gave up 3 bases, with 18 bases separating them. Germline V gene lookup returns CDR1 SQVTM and CDR2 ANQGSEA.

This clonotype was seen at least ten times. The chain joins TRBV4-1 to TRBJ2-1; possible D gene TRBD2, 6 bases. The V end was cut by 3 bases, the J end by 4 bases, with 7 bases between. The CDR3 is 13 residues long. Germline CDR1 reads MGHRA; CDR2 reads YSYEKL. The chain's CDR3 is CASSQTSYNEQFF. CDR3 DNA sequence: TGCGCCAGCAGCCAGACTAGTTACAATGAGCAGTTCTTC.

This clonotype has at least ten counts. The J gene is TRBJ2-3, the V gene TRBV20-1; 9 bases are shared with TRBD1. Trimming took 0 bases from V and 5 from J; bases not matched to a gene: 6. The CDR3 is made up of 15 amino acids. From germline, CDR1 is DFQATT and CDR2 SNEGSKA (reference sequence). CDR3 region: CSARDRDREEDTQYF. As DNA, the CDR3 is TGCAGTGCTAGAGATCGGGACAGGGAGGAAGATACGCAGTATTTT.

The chain uses TRBV7-9 and TRBJ1-1; D is ambiguous. Per germline, CDR1 SEHNR and CDR2 FQNEAQ (reference sequence). This CDR3 comprises 12 residues. Between the trimmed V and J ends, which lost 1 base and 11 bases, there was a span of 11 bases. CDR3 amino acids: CASSLGPLGAFF. The DNA of the CDR3 is TGTGCCAGCAGCTTAGGTCCCCTTGGCGCTTTCTTT.

This clonotype was recorded at least ten times. The chain is built from TRBV28 and TRBJ2-5, with 9 positions matching TRBD1. The CDR3 is 18 residues long. CDR1 and CDR2 (germline): MDHEN, SYDVKM. J gave up 4 bases and V 1 base, and 13 bases lay outside the gene matches. In DNA, the CDR3 is TGTGCCAGCAGTTTATTAGTGGGGGACAGGGCGGATAGAGAGACCCAGTACTTC. Its protein is CASSLLVGDRADRETQYF.

This clonotype showed up many times. The CDR3 DNA sequence: TGTGCCAGCACTCTTAACAGGGGCTTAAATTCACCCCTCCACTTT. Its translation: CASTLNRGLNSPLHF. The chain is built from TRBV2 and TRBJ1-6; 7 bases are shared with TRBD1. CDR1 and CDR2 (germline): SNHLY, FYNNEI. This CDR3 spans 15 amino acids. Unmatched junction bases numbered 10, after V lost 7 bases and J lost 7 bases. Based on the CDR3 plus reference TRBV2 and TRBJ1-6, the full variable domain is EPEVTQTPSHQVTQMGQEVILRCVPISNHLYFYWYRQILGQKVEFLVSFYNNEISEKSEIFDDQFSVERPDGSNFTLKIRSTKLEDSAMYFCASTLNRGLNSPLHFGNGTRLTVT.

The chain links TRBV11-2 to TRBJ2-2; TRBD2 is a possible D gene (7 bases). The germline gives CDR1 SGHAT, CDR2 FQNNGV. V gave up 3 bases and J gave up 1 base, with 15 bases separating them. There are 17 residues in the CDR3. In DNA form, the CDR3 reads TGTGCCAGCAGCTTGGTGTCGGGGGGCTTGAACACCGGGGAGCTGTTTTTT. Translation gives CASSLVSGGLNTGELFF.

The sample holds many counts of this clonotype. V and J are TRBV5-1 and TRBJ1-1, with TRBD1 identical over 7 bases. The CDR3 is 17 residues long. CDR1 SGHRS and CDR2 YFSETQ come from the germline V gene. Trimming removed 3 bases from V and 1 base from J; junction bases left unmatched: 12. The CDR3 here is CASSSPRVGQRNTEAFF. CDR3 bases: TGCGCCAGCAGCTCACCTAGGGTGGGACAGAGGAACACTGAAGCTTTCTTT.

This clonotype was picked up many times. The chain couples TRBV21-1 to TRBJ2-7. TRBV21-1 is listed as a pseudogene. CDR3 length: 15 amino acids. In DNA form, the CDR3 reads TGTGCCAGCAGCAAAGGAAAAAGGCGTTCGAGCGAGCAGTACTTC. It yields the protein CASSKGKRRSSEQYF.